This T cell receptor (beta chain) stems from a study of T cells in Graves' hyperthyroidism and ophthalmopathy (dated by TCRdb to the late 2010s). As for the study more broadly: Peripheral blood samples were taken at initial diagnosis, before any treatment was given. In addition, the study compared T-cell repertoires in thyroid tissue and in blood from 6 or 7 Graves' hyperthyroidism patients. Prospective prediction of ophthalmopathy was tested in an independent validation cohort of fewer than 20 hyperthyroidism patients and some 17 patients who later progressed to ophthalmopathy. After sampling, hyperthyroidism patients received methimazole starting at 30 mg daily, and ophthalmopathy patients received high-dose intravenous methylprednisolone. The 95 to 100 discovery patients were randomly split 7:3 into training and test sets. A discovery cohort of about 96 patients, fewer than 50 with Graves' ophthalmopathy and about 60 with stable Graves' hyperthyroidism, was used to find distinguishing TCR V-J signatures. The paper describes TCR Vbeta CDR3 sequencing of 135 peripheral blood samples, made up of about 40 ophthalmopathy patients, some 80 hyperthyroidism patients and 17 progressor patients.

Between the V and J ends, shortened by 1 base and 7 bases respectively, the junction contains 20 bases. The CDR3 sequence holds 16 residues, the cysteine and phenylalanine included. Only the CDR3 part of the read is kept: 48 bases, read in frame from the first base. From the germline V gene (reference sequence), CDR1 is DFQATT and CDR2 is SNEGSKA. Broader findings and caveats from the paper: Ophthalmopathy was separated from stable hyperthyroidism by a 13 V-J signature model, with roughly 88% sensitivity and approximately 81% specificity obtained in cross-validation and 80%/75% obtained in testing. In validation, progression to ophthalmopathy was predicted by the model with 65% to 71% sensitivity and about 72% specificity, a median of roughly six months before onset. Most expanded thyroid clonotypes (frequency above 0.001) were also found in blood, which suggests that blood repertoires may mirror thyroid immune responses. Sample size was not statistically predetermined, and investigators were not blinded to group allocation.

Amplification of TCR beta CDR3 regions was carried out from RNA transcripts. For the first round of RT-PCR on the TCR CDR3, the HTBI primer set was used together with the Qiagen OneStep RT-PCR kit. A second multiplex PCR round built the libraries, followed by size selection and purification. Sequencing of the libraries was done on an Illumina HiSeq2000 using paired-end 100 bp reads. Regarding the original processing steps: SOAPnuke was used to process the raw data, removing reads that contained adapters or uncalled bases, had a mean Phred below 15, or lacked an exact match to the constant primer or identifier. COPE v1.2.5 was used to merge the high-quality paired reads, and each unique nucleotide sequence was defined as a clonotype. MiTCR v1.1 was used to align the clonotypes against IMGT TRBV, TRBD and TRBJ reference segments. Only V-J combinations with frequency above 0.0001, covering 99% to 99.2% of repertoires, were analysed. The TCS score was defined as F50 (clonal expansion) divided by E x V (chaos), with BLOSUM62-based TCRdist calculated between CDR3 peptides within each V-J. Welch's t-statistics and random forest reduced around 510 V-J features to 10 to 15, which were used in a naive Bayes classifier (R e1071). In-frame beta chains were kept once TCRdb had trimmed the public reads at Q25 with fastp and called clones with MiXCR. Rows are combined by CDR3 protein, so each entry shows the most common genes and DNA. These V and J calls are TCRdb output, not the study's own analysis. Here the sample has a few hundred thousand distinct CDR3 sequences; 15% to 18% occur a single time. Less than 9.5% of the sample is in the top ten clones.

This clonotype has at least ten counts. Its antigen has not been determined. Base qualities are not provided; no much larger clone lies one nucleotide away. Stable Graves' hyperthyroidism was defined as no progression to ophthalmopathy during 18 months of follow-up. Hyperthyroidism patients were newly diagnosed, with disease duration under 2 months, and aged 18 to 65 years. Exclusion was applied to patients with uncontrolled infections, other autoimmune diseases, pregnancy or lactation. Clinical symptoms, serum thyroxine and TRAb, thyroid ultrasound, and orbital computed tomography formed the basis for the diagnoses. PBMCs were isolated from about 9.1 ml of fresh peripheral blood by Ficoll-Paque density gradient centrifugation. Total RNA was extracted with Trizol reagent, and quality was checked on an Agilent 2100 Bioanalyzer.

The sequence links TRBV20-1 to TRBJ2-1, with the D gene tentatively TRBD1 or TRBD2, based on 5 matching bases in each. The receptor's source is a woman aged 25 to 39 with Graves' hyperthyroidism. Sequences were obtained from blood. CDR3 reads: CSARGGVGGVMNEQFF. In nucleotides, the sequence is TGCAGTGCTAGAGGCGGCGTTGGGGGAGTGATGAATGAGCAGTTCTTC.